This TCR beta chain was sequenced during a study of T cell clones after liver transplantation. This table comes from immunoSEQ multiplex PCR, and its TCRdb copy is limited to in-frame clones, with some not included. This sample yields roughly 100,000 clones, of which more than 75% are seen a single time; approximately 0.93% belongs to the top ten. The junction had 3 bases not matched to a gene; V was cut back by 3 bases and J by 6 bases. CDR1 and CDR2 (germline): SGDLS, YYNGEE. This CDR3 is built from 14 residues. The material sequenced was CD4+ T cells from blood, taken before liver transplant. This TCR was sampled from a human donor who received a liver transplant. The V gene is TRBV9, the J gene TRBJ1-6; 7 nucleotides align to TRBD1. The CDR3 DNA reads as TGTGCCAGCAGCGAGACAGGGTCTAATTCACCCCTCCACTTT. Protein: CASSETGSNSPLHF.